The present T cell receptor beta chain was sequenced within a study of cytomegalovirus exposure and HLA in healthy donors. The PCR ran on 60 Vbeta and 13 Jbeta primers. The method was immunoSEQ multiplex PCR; TCRdb's version includes in-frame clones alone and lacks a portion of them. The repertoire has approximately 110,000 clones, roughly 81% of them found once; the top ten carry roughly 1.1%. V was trimmed by 5 bases and J by 8 bases, leaving 19 bases between them. CDR1 and CDR2 (germline): SGHTA, FQGTGA. This CDR3 comprises 15 residues. This receptor was obtained from a woman between 25 and 40 years old in good health and CMV-seronegative. The material sequenced was PBMCs. The J gene is TRBJ2-1, the V gene TRBV7-3; D is perhaps TRBD2 (5 bases). The CDR3 coding sequence is TGTGCCAGCAGCGCGGGCCCCCAGGTCGACGATGAGCAGTTCTTC. Protein: CASSAGPQVDDEQFF. The full variable domain, its missing parts supplied by reference TRBV7-3 and TRBJ2-1, is GAGVSQTPSNKVTEKGKYVELRCDPISGHTALYWYRQSLGQGPEFLIYFQGTGAADDSGLPNDRFFAVRPEGSVSTLKIQRTERGDSAVYLCASSAGPQVDDEQFFGPGTRLTVL.